This T cell receptor (beta chain) was obtained from a study of human T cells and chemical hapten exposure. TCRdb passed the RACE reads through MiXCR, listing each CDR3 protein once. The top ten hold roughly 2.4% of the sample, which has about 190,000 distinct CDR3 sequences, around 25% seen once. Time point meaning: patch test 3, about 24 weeks after DPC sensitization. Treatment: therapeutic diphenylcyclopropenone sensitization with weekly scalp DPC. Germline V lookup: CDR1 ENHRY, CDR2 SYGVKD. V trimming: 10 bases; J trimming: 5 bases; junction bases outside the gene matches: 5. The length of the CDR3 is 12 residues.

Sequenced material: whole blood, taken in connection with sensitization to the hapten diphenylcyclopropenone (DPC). This TCR derives from a woman aged 40 to 50 with alopecia areata. Some clones in this sample may be carry-over from other donors' samples. V usage is TRBV10-3 and J usage is TRBJ2-3; 8 nucleotides align to TRBD2. CDR3 bases: TGTGCCACCGGGACTAGTGGAGATACGCAGTATTTT. It yields the protein CATGTSGDTQYF.